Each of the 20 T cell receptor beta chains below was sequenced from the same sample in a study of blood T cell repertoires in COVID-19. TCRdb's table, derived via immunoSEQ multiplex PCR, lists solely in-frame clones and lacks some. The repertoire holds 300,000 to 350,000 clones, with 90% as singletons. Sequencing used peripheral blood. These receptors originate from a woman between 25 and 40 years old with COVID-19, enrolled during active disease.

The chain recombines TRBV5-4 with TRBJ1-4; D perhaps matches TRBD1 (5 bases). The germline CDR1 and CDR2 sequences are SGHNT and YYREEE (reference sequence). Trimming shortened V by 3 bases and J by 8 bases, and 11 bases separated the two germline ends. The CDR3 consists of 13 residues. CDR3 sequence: CASSWQGGEKLFF. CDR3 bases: TGTGCCAGCAGCTGGCAGGGTGGGGAAAAACTGTTTTTT. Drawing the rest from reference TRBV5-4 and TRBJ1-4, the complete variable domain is ETGVTQSPTHLIKTRGQQVTLRCSSQSGHNTVSWYQQALGQGPQFIFQYYREEENGRGNFPPRFSGLQFPNYSSELNVNALELDDSALYLCASSWQGGEKLFFGSGTQLSVL.

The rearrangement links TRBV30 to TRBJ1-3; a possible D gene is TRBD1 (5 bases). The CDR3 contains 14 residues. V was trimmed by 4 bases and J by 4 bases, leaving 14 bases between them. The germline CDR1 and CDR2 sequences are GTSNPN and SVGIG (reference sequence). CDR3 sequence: CAWTVGGYGNTIYF. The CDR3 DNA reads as TGTGCCTGGACCGTCGGGGGATACGGAAACACCATATATTTT.

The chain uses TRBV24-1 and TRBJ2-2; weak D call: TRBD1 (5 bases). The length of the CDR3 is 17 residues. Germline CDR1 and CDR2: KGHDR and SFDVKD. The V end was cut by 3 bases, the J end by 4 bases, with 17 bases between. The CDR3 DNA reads TGTGCCACCAGTGATCCAGCAGGGCCAGCAGGCACCGGGGAGCTGTTTTTT. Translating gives CATSDPAGPAGTGELFF.

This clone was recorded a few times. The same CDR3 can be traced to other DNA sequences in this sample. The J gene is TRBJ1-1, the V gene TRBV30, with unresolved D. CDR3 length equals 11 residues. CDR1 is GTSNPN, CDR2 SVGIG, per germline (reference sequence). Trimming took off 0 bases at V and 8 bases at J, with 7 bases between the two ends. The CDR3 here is CAWSVRREAFF. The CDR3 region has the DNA TGTGCCTGGAGTGTAAGGAGGGAAGCTTTCTTT. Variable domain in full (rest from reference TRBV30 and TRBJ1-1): SQTIHQWPATLVQPVGSPLSLECTVEGTSNPNLYWYRQAAGRGLQLLFYSVGIGQISSEVPQNLSASRPQDRQFILSSKKLLLSDSGFYLCAWSVRREAFFGQGTRLTVV.

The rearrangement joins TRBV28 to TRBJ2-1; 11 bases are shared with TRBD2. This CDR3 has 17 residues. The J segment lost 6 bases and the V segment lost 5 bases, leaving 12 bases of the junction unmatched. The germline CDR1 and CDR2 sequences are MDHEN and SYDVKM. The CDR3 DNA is TGTGCCAGCAGTCCCCTATTAGCGGGAGGGCCGGGCAATGAGCAGTTCTTC. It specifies CASSPLLAGGPGNEQFF.

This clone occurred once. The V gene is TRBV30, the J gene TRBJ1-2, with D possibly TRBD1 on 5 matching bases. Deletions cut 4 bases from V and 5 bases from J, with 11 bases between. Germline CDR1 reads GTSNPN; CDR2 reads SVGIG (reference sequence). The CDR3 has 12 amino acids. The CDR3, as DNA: TGTGCCTGGAAGACGGGGGGGTATGGCTACACCTTC. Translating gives CAWKTGGYGYTF.

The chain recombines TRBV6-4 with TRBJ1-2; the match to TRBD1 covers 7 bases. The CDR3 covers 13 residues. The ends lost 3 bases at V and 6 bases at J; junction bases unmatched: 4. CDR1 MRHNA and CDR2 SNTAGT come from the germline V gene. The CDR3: CASSDEGAHGYTF. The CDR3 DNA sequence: TGTGCCAGCAGTGATGAGGGGGCGCATGGCTACACCTTC.

The CDR3 here is CASSSGGWETQYF. In nucleotides, the CDR3 is TGTGCCAGCAGCTCAGGGGGCTGGGAGACCCAGTACTTC. The rearrangement joins TRBV7-6 to TRBJ2-5, with 8 positions matching TRBD1. Germline CDR1 and CDR2: SGHVS and FNYEAQ. The length of the CDR3 is 13 residues. V trimming: 4 bases; J trimming: 5 bases; junction bases outside the gene matches: 3.

CDR3: CASSPGQGVSGNTIYF. The CDR3 DNA is TGTGCCAGCAGTCCGGGACAGGGTGTCTCTGGAAACACCATATATTTT. This rearrangement joins TRBV28 to TRBJ1-3; TRBD1 aligns across 9 bases. J lost 0 bases, V lost 5 bases, and 5 bases had no gene match. The CDR3 totals 16 residues. Germline V gene data show CDR1 as MDHEN and CDR2 as SYDVKM.

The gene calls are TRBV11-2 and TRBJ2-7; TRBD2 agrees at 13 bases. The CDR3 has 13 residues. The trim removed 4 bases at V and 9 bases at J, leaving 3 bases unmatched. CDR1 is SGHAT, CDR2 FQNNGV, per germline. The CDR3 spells CASSSGTSGAQYF. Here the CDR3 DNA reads TGTGCCAGCAGCTCCGGGACTAGCGGGGCGCAGTACTTC.

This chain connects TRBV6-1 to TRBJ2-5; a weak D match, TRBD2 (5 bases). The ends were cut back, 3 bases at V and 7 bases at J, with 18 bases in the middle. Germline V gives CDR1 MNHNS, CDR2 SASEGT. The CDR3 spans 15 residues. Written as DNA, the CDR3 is TGTGCCAGCAGTGAGTGGAGCGGACCGAGAGGGACCCAGTACTTC. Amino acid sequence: CASSEWSGPRGTQYF.

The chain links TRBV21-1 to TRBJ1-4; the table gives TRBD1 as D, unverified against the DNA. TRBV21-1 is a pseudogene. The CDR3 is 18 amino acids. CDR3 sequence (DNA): TGTGCCAGCAGCAAACCGACAGGGGCCTATGCAACTAATGAAAAACTGTTTTTT. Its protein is CASSKPTGAYATNEKLFF.

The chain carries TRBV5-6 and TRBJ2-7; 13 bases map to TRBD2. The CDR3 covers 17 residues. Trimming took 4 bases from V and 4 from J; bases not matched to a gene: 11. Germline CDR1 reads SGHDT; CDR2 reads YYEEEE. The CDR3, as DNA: TGTGCCAGCAGCACACTAGCGGGAGGGTATGCGGTATACGAGCAGTACTTC. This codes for CASSTLAGGYAVYEQYF.

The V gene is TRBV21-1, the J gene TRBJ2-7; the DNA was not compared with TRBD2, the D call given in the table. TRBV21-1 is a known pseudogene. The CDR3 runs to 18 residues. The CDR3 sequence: CATPPRLAGEGVTYEQYF. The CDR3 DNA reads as TGTGCCACCCCTCCCCGACTAGCGGGAGAAGGGGTGACCTACGAGCAGTACTTC.

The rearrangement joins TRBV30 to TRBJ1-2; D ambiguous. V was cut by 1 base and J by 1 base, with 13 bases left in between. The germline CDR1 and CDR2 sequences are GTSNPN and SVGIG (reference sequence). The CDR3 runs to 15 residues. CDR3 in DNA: TGTGCCTGGAGTGCTGGGCACCGTAATAACTATGGCTACACCTTC. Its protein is CAWSAGHRNNYGYTF. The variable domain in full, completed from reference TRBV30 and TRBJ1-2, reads SQTIHQWPATLVQPVGSPLSLECTVEGTSNPNLYWYRQAAGRGLQLLFYSVGIGQISSEVPQNLSASRPQDRQFILSSKKLLLSDSGFYLCAWSAGHRNNYGYTFGSGTRLTVV.

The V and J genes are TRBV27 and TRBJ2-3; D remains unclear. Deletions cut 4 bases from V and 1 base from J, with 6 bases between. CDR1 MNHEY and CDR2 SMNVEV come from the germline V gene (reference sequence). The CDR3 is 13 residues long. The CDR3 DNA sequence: TGTGCCAGCAGTTCCTATGGCACAGATACGCAGTATTTT. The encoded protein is CASSSYGTDTQYF.

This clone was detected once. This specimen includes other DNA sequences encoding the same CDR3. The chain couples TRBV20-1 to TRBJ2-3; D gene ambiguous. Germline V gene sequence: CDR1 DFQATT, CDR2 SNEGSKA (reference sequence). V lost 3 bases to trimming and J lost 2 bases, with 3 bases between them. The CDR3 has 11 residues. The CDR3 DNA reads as TGCAGTGCTAGTCACACAGATACGCAGTATTTT. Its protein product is CSASHTDTQYF.

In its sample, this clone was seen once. The CDR3 loop is CASSGSETGELFF. The CDR3 nucleotides read TGTGCCAGCAGCGGGAGTGAGACCGGGGAGCTGTTTTTT. The chain uses TRBV4-2 and TRBJ2-2; tentative D call: TRBD2 (5 bases). V lost 5 bases to trimming and J lost 5 bases, with 9 bases between them. The CDR3 is 13 residues long. CDR1 is LGHNA and CDR2 is YNFKEQ in the germline V gene.

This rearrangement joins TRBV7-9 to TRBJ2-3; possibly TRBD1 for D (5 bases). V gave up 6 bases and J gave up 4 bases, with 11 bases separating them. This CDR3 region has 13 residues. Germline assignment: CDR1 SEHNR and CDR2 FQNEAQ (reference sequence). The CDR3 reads CASSQGRADTQYF. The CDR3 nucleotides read TGTGCCAGCAGTCAGGGCAGGGCAGATACGCAGTATTTT.

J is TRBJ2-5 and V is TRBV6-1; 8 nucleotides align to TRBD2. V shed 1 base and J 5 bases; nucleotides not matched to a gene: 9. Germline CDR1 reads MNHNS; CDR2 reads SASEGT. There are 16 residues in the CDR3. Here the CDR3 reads CASSEVGLASSETQYF. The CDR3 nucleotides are TGTGCCAGCAGTGAAGTCGGACTAGCTTCCTCGGAGACCCAGTACTTC.